This T cell receptor (beta chain) originates from a study of Graves' ophthalmopathy and Graves' hyperthyroidism. Findings of the study overall: At about 69% sensitivity and 72.22% specificity, the model predicted progression of the ophthalmopathy.

Germline V gene sequence: CDR1 LNHNV, CDR2 YYDKDF (reference sequence). The V end lost 0 bases, the J end lost 3 bases, and 5 bases lay between the germline ends. CDR3 length: 14 amino acids. Only a few counts were recorded for this clonotype. The antigen is undetermined. With a much larger clone just one base away, this may be a read error. RNA transcripts were the source from which TCR beta CDR3 regions were amplified. Amplification began with first-round RT-PCR using HTBI primers, then second-round multiplex PCR was performed. MiXCR, run by TCRdb on the multiplex PCR reads, gives a single entry per CDR3 protein. The sample comprises about 700,000 distinct CDR3 sequences, roughly 39% of which are singletons, and over 2.5% rests with the top ten.

This clonotype was obtained from an adult man with Graves' ophthalmopathy. Sequenced input: peripheral blood. J is TRBJ2-2 and V is TRBV15, with D unclear. The CDR3, as DNA: TGTGCCACCAGCAGAGATTGGGACACCGGGGAGCTGTTTTTT. Protein sequence: CATSRDWDTGELFF.